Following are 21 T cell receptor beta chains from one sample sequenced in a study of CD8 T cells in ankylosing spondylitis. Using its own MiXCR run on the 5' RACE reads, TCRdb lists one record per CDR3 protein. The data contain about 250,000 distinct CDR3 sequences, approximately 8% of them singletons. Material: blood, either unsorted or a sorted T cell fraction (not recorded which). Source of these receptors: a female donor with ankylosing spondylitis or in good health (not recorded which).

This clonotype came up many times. The CDR3: CASSYQGLEEKLFF. In DNA form, the CDR3 reads TGTGCCAGCAGTTACCAGGGGCTGGAGGAAAAACTGTTTTTT. The V gene is TRBV6-5, the J gene TRBJ1-4; D might be TRBD1 (6 bases). The CDR3 length is 14 residues. Germline V gene data show CDR1 as MNHEY and CDR2 as SVGAGI. Trimming took off 2 bases at V and 8 bases at J, with 12 bases between the two ends.

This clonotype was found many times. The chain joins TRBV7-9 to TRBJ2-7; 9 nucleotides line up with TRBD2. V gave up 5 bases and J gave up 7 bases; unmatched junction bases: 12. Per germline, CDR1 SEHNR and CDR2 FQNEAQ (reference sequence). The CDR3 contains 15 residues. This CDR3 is CASSPLSGSGEEQYF. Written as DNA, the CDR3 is TGTGCCAGCAGCCCCCTTAGCGGGAGTGGAGAAGAGCAGTACTTC.

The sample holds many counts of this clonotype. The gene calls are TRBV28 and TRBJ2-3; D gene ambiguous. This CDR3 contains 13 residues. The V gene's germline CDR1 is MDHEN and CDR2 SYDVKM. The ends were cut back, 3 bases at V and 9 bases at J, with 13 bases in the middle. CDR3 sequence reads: CASSFSTSRTQYF. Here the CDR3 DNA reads TGTGCCAGCAGTTTTTCTACCTCTCGGACGCAGTATTTT.

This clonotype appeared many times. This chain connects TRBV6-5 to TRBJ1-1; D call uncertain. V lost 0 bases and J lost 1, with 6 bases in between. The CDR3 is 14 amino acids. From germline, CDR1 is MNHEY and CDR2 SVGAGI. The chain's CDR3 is CASSYSTGNTEAFF. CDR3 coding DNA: TGTGCCAGCAGTTACTCGACGGGGAACACTGAAGCTTTCTTT.

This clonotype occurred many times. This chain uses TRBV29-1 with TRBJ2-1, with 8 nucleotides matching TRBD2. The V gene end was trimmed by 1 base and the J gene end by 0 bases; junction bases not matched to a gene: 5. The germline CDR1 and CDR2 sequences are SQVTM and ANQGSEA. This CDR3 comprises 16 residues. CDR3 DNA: TGCAGCGTTGAAGGGGTCAGCGGGAGCTCCTACAATGAGCAGTTCTTC. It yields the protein CSVEGVSGSSYNEQFF.

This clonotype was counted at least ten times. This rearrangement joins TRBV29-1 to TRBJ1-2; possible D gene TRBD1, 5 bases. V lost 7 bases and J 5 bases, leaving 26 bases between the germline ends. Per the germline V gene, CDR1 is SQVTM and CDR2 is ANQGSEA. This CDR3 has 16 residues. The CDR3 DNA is TGCAGCGCCCGCTACCGGGACCTTATTCGGGGGTATGGCTACACCTTC. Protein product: CSARYRDLIRGYGYTF.

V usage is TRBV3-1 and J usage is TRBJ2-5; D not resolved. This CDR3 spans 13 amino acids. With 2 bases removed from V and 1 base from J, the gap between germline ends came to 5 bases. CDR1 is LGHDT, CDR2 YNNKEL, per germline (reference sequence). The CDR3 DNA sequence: TGTGCCAGCAGCCAATTCGCCCAAGAGACCCAGTACTTC. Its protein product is CASSQFAQETQYF.

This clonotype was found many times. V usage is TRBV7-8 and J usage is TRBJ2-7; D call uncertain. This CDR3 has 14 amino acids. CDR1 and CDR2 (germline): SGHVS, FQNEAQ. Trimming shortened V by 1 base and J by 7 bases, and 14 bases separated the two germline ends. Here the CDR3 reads CASSLGSSAREQYF. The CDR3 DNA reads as TGTGCCAGCAGCTTAGGAAGTTCCGCAAGGGAGCAGTACTTC.

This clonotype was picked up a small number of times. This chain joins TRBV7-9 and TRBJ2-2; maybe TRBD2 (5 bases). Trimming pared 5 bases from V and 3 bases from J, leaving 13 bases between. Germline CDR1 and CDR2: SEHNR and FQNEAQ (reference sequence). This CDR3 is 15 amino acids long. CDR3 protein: CASSPANGDTGELFF. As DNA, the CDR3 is TGTGCCAGCAGCCCTGCGAACGGGGACACCGGGGAGCTGTTTTTT.

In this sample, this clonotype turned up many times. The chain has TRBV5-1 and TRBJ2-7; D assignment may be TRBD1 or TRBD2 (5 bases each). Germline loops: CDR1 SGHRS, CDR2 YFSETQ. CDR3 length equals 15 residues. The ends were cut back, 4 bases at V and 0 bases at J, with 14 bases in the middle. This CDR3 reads CASSPRDGLSYEQYF. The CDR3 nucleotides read TGCGCCAGCAGCCCCCGGGACGGTCTCTCCTACGAGCAGTACTTC.

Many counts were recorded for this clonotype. The CDR3 nucleotides read TGTGCCAGCACCGGGACTAGCGGGATCTCCTACAATGAGCAGTTCTTC. It yields the protein CASTGTSGISYNEQFF. This chain connects TRBV27 to TRBJ2-1; 13 bases match TRBD2. V was clipped by 7 bases and J by 0 bases; unmatched bases: 3. Germline lookup yields CDR1 MNHEY and CDR2 SMNVEV (reference sequence). The CDR3 totals 16 residues.

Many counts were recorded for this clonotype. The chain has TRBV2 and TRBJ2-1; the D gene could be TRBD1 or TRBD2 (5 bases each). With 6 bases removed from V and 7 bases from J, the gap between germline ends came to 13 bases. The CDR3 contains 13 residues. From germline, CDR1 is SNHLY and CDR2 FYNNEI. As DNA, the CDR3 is TGTGCCAGCAGGAGGGGAGCCAGTAATGAGCAGTTCTTC. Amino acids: CASRRGASNEQFF.

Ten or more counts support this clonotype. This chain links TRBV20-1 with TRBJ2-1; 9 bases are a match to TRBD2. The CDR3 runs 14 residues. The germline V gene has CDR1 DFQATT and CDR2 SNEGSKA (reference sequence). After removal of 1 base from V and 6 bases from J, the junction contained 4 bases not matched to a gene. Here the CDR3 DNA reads TGCAGTGCTAGAGCTCCTAGCGGGGTCAATGAGCAGTTCTTC. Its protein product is CSARAPSGVNEQFF.

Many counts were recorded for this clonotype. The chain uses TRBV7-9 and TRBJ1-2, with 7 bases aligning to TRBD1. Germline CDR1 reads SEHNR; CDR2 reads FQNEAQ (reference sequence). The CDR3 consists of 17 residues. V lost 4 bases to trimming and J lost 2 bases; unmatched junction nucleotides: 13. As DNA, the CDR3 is TGTGCCAGCAGCTCCATTGGCTGGGACAGCAACAACTATGGCTACACCTTC. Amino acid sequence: CASSSIGWDSNNYGYTF.

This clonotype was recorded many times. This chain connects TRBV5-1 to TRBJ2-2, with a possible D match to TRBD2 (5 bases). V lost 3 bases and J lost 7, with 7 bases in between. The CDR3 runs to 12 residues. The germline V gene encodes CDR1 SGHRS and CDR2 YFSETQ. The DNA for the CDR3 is TGCGCCAGCAGCTCCGGGGACGGGGAGCTGTTTTTT. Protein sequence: CASSSGDGELFF.

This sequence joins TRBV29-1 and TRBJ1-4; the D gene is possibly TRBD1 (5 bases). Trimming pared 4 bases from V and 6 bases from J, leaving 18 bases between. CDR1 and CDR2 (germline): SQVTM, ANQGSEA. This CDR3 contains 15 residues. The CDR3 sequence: CSVVFLAGTHEKLFF. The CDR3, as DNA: TGCAGCGTTGTCTTCCTGGCAGGGACCCATGAAAAACTGTTTTTT.

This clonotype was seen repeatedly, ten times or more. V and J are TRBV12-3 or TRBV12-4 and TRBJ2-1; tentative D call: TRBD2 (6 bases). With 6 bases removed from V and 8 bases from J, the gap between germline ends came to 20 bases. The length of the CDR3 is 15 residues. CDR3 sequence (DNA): TGTGCCAGCAGCCCCAGAGGAGGGAGTGGGGATGAGCAGTTCTTC. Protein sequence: CASSPRGGSGDEQFF.

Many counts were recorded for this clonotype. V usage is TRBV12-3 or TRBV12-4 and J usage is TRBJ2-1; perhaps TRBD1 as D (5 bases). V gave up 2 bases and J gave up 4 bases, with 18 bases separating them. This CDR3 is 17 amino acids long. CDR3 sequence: CASSLRGGRVSYNEQFF. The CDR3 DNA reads TGTGCCAGCAGTTTACGAGGCGGCAGGGTGTCATACAATGAGCAGTTCTTC.

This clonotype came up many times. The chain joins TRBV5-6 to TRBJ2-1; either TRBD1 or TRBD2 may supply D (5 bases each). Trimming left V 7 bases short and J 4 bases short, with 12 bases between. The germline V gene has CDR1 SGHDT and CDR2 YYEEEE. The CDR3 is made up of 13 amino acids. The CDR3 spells CASSPGPYNEQFF. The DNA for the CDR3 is TGTGCCAGCTCACCGGGACCGTACAATGAGCAGTTCTTC.

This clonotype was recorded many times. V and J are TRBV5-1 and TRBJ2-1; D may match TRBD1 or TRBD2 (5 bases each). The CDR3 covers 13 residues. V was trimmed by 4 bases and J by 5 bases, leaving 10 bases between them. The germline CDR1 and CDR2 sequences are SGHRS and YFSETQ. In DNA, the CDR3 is TGCGCCAGCAGCCGCAGAGGGGACAATGAGCAGTTCTTC. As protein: CASSRRGDNEQFF.

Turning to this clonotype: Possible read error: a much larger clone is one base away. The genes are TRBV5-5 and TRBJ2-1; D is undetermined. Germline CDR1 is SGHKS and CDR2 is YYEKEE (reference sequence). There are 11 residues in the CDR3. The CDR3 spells CTSSLFHEQFF. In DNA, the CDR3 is TGTACCAGCAGCTTGTTCCATGAGCAGTTCTTC.